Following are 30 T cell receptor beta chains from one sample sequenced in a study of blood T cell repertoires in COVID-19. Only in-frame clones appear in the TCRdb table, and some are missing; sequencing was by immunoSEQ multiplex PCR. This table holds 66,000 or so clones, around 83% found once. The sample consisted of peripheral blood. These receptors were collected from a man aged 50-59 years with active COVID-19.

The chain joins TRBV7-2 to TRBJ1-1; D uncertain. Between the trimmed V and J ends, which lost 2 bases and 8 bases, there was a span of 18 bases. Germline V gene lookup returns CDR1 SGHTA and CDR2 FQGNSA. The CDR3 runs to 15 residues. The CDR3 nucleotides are TGTGCCAGCAGCTTAATCACATACAGTTCCCCCGAAGCTTTCTTT. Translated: CASSLITYSSPEAFF.

This chain's CDR3 is CASSEGLAGTYEQYF. Written as DNA, the CDR3 is TGTGCCAGCAGTGAAGGACTAGCGGGGACCTACGAGCAGTACTTC. J is TRBJ2-7 and V is TRBV6-1; TRBD2 agrees at 11 bases. CDR3 size: 15 residues. Germline V CDR1 and CDR2: MNHNS, SASEGT. V trimming: 1 base; J trimming: 2 bases; junction bases outside the gene matches: 1.

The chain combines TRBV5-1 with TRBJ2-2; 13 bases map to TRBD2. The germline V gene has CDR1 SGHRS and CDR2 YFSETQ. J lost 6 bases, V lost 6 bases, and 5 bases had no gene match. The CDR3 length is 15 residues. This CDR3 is CASNTGTSGAGELFF. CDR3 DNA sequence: TGCGCCAGCAACACCGGGACTAGCGGGGCCGGGGAGCTGTTTTTT.

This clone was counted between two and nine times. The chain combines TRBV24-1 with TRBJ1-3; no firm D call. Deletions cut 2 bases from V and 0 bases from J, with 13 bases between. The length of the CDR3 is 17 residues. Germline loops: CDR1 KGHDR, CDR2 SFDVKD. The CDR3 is CATSDSAPGNSGNTIYF. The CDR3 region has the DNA TGTGCCACCAGTGATTCAGCCCCCGGGAACTCTGGAAACACCATATATTTT.

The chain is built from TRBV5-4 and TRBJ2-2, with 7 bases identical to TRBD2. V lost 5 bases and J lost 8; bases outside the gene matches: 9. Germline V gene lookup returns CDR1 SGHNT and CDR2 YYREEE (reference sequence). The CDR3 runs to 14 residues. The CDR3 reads CASSGEAGPGELFF. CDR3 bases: TGTGCCAGCAGTGGGGAAGCGGGGCCTGGGGAGCTGTTTTTT.

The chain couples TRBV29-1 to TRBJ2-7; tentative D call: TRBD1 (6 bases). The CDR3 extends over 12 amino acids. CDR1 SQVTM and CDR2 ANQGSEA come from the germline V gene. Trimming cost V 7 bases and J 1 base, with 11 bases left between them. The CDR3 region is CSAVGGSYEQYF. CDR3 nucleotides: TGCAGCGCTGTAGGGGGTTCCTACGAGCAGTACTTC.

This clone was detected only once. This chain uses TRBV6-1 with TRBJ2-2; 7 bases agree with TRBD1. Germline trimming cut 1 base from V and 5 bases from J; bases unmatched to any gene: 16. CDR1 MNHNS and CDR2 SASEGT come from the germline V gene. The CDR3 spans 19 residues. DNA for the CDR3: TGTGCCAGCAGTGAAGGATCCCTCACAGGGGCCAGTCGGACCGGGGAGCTGTTTTTT. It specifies CASSEGSLTGASRTGELFF.

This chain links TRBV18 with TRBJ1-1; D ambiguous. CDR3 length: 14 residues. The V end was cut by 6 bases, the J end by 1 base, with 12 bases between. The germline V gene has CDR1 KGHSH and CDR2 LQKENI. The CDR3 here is CASSASRGNTEAFF. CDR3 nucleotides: TGTGCCAGCTCCGCTAGTCGGGGGAACACTGAAGCTTTCTTT.

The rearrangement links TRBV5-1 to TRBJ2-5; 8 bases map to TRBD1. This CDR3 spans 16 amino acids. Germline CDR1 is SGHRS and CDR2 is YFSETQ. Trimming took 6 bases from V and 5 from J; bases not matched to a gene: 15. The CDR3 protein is CASNDLRTGHTETQYF. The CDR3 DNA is TGCGCCAGCAACGATTTAAGGACAGGGCACACGGAGACCCAGTACTTC. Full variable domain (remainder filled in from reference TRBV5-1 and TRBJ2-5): KAGVTQTPRYLIKTRGQQVTLSCSPISGHRSVSWYQQTPGQGLQFLFEYFSETQRNKGNFPGRFSGRQFSNSRSEMNVSTLELGDSALYLCASNDLRTGHTETQYFGPGTRLLVL.

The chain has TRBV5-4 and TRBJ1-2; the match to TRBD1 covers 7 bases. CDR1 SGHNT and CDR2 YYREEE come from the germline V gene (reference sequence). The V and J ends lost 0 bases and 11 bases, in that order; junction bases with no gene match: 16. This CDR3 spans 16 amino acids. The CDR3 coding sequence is TGTGCCAGCAGCTTGGCGGGGTTAGGGGGCGCGACGGGTTACACCTTC. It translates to CASSLAGLGGATGYTF. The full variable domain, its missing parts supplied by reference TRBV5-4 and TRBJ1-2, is ETGVTQSPTHLIKTRGQQVTLRCSSQSGHNTVSWYQQALGQGPQFIFQYYREEENGRGNFPPRFSGLQFPNYSSELNVNALELDDSALYLCASSLAGLGGATGYTFGSGTRLTVV.

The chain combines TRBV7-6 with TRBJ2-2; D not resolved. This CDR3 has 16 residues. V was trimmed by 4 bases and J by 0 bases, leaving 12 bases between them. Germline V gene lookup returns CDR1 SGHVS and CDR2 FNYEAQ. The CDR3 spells CASSSRSPANTGELFF. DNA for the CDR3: TGTGCCAGCAGCTCCCGCTCCCCAGCGAACACCGGGGAGCTGTTTTTT.

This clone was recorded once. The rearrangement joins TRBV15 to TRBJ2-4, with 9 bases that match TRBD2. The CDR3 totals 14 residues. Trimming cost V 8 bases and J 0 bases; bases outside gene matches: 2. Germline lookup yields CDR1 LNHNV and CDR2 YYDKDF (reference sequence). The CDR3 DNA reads TGTGCCACCCGCGGGGGGGTAGCCAAAAACATTCAGTACTTC. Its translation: CATRGGVAKNIQYF.

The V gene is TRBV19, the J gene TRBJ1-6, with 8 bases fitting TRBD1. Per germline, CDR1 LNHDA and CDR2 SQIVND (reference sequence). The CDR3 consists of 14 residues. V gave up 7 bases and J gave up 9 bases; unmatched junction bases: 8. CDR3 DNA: TGTGCCAGTACCTTACAGGGGGGGTCTTCACCCCTCCACTTT. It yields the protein CASTLQGGSSPLHF. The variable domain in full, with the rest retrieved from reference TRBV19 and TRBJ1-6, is DGGITQSPKYLFRKEGQNVTLSCEQNLNHDAMYWYRQDPGQGLRLIYYSQIVNDFQKGDIAEGYSVSREKKESFPLTVTSAQKNPTAFYLCASTLQGGSSPLHFGNGTRLTVT.

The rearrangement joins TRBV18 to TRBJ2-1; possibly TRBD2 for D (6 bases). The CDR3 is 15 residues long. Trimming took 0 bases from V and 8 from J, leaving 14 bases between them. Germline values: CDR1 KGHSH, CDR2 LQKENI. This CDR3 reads CASSPPGQEGYEQFF. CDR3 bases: TGTGCCAGCTCACCACCTGGGCAGGAGGGTTATGAGCAGTTCTTC.

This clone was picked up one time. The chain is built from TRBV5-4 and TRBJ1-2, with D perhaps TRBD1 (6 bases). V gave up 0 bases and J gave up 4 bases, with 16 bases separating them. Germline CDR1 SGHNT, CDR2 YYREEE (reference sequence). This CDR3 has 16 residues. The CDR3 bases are TGTGCCAGCAGCTTGGGGGGCGGGGGCGAGTCCTATGGCTACACCTTC. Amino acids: CASSLGGGGESYGYTF.

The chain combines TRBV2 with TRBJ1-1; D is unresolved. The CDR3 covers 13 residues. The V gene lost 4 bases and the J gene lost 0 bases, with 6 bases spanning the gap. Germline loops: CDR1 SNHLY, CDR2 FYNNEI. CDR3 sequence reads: CASSAEVNTEAFF. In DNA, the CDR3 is TGTGCCAGCAGTGCAGAGGTGAACACTGAAGCTTTCTTT.

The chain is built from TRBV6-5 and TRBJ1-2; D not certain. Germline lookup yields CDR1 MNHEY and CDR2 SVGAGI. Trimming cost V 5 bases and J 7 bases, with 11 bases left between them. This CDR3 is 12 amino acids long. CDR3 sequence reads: CASSQSASGYTF. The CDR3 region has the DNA TGTGCCAGCAGTCAAAGCGCTAGTGGCTACACCTTC.

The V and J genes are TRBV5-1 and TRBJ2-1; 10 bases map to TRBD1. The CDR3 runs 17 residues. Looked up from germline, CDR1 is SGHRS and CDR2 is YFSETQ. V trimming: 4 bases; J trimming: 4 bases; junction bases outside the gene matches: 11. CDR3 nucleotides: TGCGCCAGCAGCACAACTCCGAGGACAGGGGGGTACAATGAGCAGTTCTTC. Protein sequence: CASSTTPRTGGYNEQFF.

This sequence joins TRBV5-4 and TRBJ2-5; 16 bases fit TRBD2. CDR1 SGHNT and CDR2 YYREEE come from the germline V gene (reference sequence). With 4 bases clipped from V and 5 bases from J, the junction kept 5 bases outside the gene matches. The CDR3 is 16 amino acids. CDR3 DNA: TGTGCCAGCAGCCCGGGACTAGCGGGAGGGTGGGAGACCCAGTACTTC. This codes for CASSPGLAGGWETQYF.

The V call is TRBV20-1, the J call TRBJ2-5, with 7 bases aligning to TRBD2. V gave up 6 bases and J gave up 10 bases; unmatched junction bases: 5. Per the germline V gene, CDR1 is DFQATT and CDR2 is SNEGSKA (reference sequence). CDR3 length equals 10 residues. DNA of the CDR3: TGCAGTGCCGGGACTACGAGCCAGTACTTC. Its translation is CSAGTTSQYF.

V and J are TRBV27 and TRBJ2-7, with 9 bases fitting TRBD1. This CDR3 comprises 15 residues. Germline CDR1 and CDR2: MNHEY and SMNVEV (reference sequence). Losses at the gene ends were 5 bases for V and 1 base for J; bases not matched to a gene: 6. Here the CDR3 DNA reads TGTGCCAGCAGTGGCTACAGGGGGCCTTCCTACGAGCAGTACTTC. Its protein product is CASSGYRGPSYEQYF.

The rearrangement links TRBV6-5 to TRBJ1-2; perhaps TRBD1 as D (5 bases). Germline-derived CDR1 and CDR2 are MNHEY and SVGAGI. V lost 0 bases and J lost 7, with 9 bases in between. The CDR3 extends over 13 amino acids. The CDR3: CASSYSSGIGYTF. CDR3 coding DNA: TGTGCCAGCAGTTACTCTTCAGGGATTGGCTACACCTTC.

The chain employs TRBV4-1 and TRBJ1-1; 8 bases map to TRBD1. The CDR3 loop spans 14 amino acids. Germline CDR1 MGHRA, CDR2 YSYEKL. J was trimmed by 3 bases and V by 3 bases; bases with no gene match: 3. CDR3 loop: CASSQGQVHTEAFF. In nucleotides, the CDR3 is TGCGCCAGCAGCCAGGGACAGGTCCACACTGAAGCTTTCTTT.

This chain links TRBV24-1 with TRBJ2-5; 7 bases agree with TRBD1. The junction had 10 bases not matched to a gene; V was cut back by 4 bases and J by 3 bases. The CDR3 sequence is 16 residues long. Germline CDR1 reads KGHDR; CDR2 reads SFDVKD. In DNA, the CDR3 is TGTGCCACCAGTGACAAGACCGGGACAGTAAAAGAGACCCAGTACTTC. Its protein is CATSDKTGTVKETQYF.

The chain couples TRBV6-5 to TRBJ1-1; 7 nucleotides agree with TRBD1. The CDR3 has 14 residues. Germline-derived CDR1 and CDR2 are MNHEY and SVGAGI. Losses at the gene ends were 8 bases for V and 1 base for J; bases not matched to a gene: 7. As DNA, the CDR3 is TGTGCCAGCGCTACGACAGGGCCGAACACTGAAGCTTTCTTT. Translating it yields CASATTGPNTEAFF.

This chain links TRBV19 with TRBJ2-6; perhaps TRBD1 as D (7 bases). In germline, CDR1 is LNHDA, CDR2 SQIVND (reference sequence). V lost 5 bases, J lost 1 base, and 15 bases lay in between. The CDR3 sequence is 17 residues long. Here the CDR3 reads CASSPPGGSSGANVLTF. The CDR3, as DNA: TGTGCCAGTAGTCCACCAGGGGGGTCATCTGGGGCCAACGTCCTGACTTTC.

In DNA form, the CDR3 reads TGTGCCAGCAGCCCGAGACAAGAATCCATCCGGGAGCAGTACGTC. Protein: CASSPRQESIREQYV. The chain combines TRBV9 with TRBJ2-7, with no clear D. V dropped 4 bases and J dropped 7 bases, with 21 bases sitting between them. CDR3 length: 15 residues. CDR1 is SGDLS, CDR2 YYNGEE, per germline.

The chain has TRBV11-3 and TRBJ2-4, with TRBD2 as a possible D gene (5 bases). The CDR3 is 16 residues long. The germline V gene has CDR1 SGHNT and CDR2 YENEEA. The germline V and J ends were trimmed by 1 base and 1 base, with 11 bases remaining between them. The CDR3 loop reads CASSLGRGSAKNIQYF. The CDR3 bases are TGTGCCAGCAGCTTAGGGCGAGGGTCGGCCAAAAACATTCAGTACTTC.

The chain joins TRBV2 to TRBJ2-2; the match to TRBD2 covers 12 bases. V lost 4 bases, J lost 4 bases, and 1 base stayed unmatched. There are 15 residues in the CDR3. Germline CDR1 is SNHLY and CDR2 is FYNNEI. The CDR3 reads CASSVGLAGTGELFF. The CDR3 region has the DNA TGTGCCAGCAGTGTGGGACTAGCGGGCACCGGGGAGCTGTTTTTT.

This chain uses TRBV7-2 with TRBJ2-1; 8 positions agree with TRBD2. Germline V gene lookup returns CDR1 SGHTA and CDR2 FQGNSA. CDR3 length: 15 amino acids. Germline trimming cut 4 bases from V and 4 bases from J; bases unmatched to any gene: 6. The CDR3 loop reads CASSSGTRGYNEQFF. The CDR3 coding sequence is TGTGCCAGCAGCTCCGGGACTAGGGGGTACAATGAGCAGTTCTTC.